The entry below gives a single T cell receptor beta chain sequence along with its context. Its antigen remains unidentified. CCR7-negative CD45RA+ TemRA cells were pooled with CD45RO+ cells for CD8 memory. Sequencing used immunoSEQ multiplex PCR; TCRdb keeps in-frame clones, though not all of them. This sample has fewer than 850,000 clones, with about 90% found just once. The CDR3 has 16 residues. The V segment lost 4 bases and the J segment 2 bases; nucleotides outside the gene matches: 6. The germline V gene has CDR1 SGHNT and CDR2 YYREEE (reference sequence). The record originates from a study of shared clonotypes between healthy human individuals. Study results and caveats: Relative to their counterparts shared across all four donors, non-shared clonotypes exhibited diminished generation probabilities.

This rearrangement joins TRBV5-4 to TRBJ2-7; TRBD2 matches 13 bases. Sequencing was performed on memory CD8+ T cells from PBMCs. The sample's subset: CD45RO+ cells pooled with CCR7-negative TemRA cells. The sequence was collected from a man younger than 30 in good health. Some clones in this sample may be carry-over from other donors' samples. The CDR3 nucleotides are TGTGCCAGCAGCGGACCGGGACTAGCGGGGACCTACGAGCAGTACTTC. It is translated as CASSGPGLAGTYEQYF.